This TCR beta chain was sequenced in a study of chemoradiotherapy in HPV16-positive cancers (dated by TCRdb to the early 2020s). Context from the whole study: Candidate HPV-specific T-cell clones and common TCR motifs were defined through functional T-cell assays on cells from a couple of HPV16-positive patients. TCR repertoires from 86 patients with HPV-related cancers were then used to track the candidate HPV-specific TCRs and motifs. The study asked whether T-cell immunity against the HPV oncoproteins E6 and E7 changes during chemoradiotherapy and whether it affects survival.

Because repertoires were sampled repeatedly during chemoradiotherapy, clonal expansion in the tumor microenvironment could be followed. Library method: the immunoSEQ multiplex PCR assay. The source is immuneACCESS, and TCRdb retained only in-frame sequences with V and J called. Part of the clones is not carried over; for the studies checked, unresolved V genes explain less than half of this, and the remainder is unexplained. The sample profile shows thousands of clones; roughly 81% of them were found once. The top ten constitute nearly 9% of the sample. The CDR3 starts with the cysteine, ends with the phenylalanine, and has 14 residues. This entry keeps only the CDR3 DNA: 42 bases, framed from base 1. The germline V gene (reference sequence) supplies CDR1 SEHNR and CDR2 FQNEAQ. V gives up 2 bases and J gives up 0 bases, and the segment between their germline ends measures 7 bases. General conclusions and limits of the study: Among HPV16-positive patients, expansion of HPV-responsive T cells during chemoradiotherapy was associated with better recurrence-free survival. The survival association was reported for HPV16-positive patients, and the functional definition of HPV-specific T cells was derived from only two HPV16-positive patients. Expansion of candidate HPV-specific clones and E7-related TCR motifs was observed in the tumor microenvironment during treatment, whereas no such expansion was observed for non-HPV-specific T cells.

Details on this clone: Its antigen remains unidentified. No base quality values were provided; no much bigger clone lies one nucleotide off.

Sequenced material: tumor tissue, taken from a patient who underwent chemoradiotherapy. This TCR was recovered from a human donor with HPV-associated anogenital cancer. Recombination joined TRBV7-9 with TRBJ1-1; no D gene call is confident. The DNA is as follows: TGTGCCAGCAGCTTACCCCCCGTGAACACTGAAGCTTTCTTT. It specifies CASSLPPVNTEAFF.